This T cell receptor beta chain was captured in a study of shared clonotypes between healthy human individuals. In the sorted-subset replicate PCRs, approximately 200 ng DNA, roughly 29,000 T cell genomes, was used. Assay: immunoSEQ multiplex PCR; the TCRdb copy retains only in-frame clones and omits some. The repertoire has about 2.3 million clones, roughly 93% of them found once; the top ten carry roughly 0.36%. There are 15 residues in the CDR3. J was trimmed by 0 bases and V by 5 bases; bases with no gene match: 4. The germline V gene encodes CDR1 KGHSH and CDR2 LQKENI. Findings and limits, study-wide: An anticipated effect of sequencing depth on clonotype sharing among donors was recognized.

A remark on this clone: Antigen specificity is unknown.

The sample taken for sequencing was naive CD4+ T cells from PBMCs. Subset specified: CD45RA+ positively selected. The rearrangement joins TRBV18 to TRBJ1-3, with TRBD1 identical over 7 bases. The TCR comes from a man aged 18-30 years in good health. Some clones in this sample may be carry-over from other donors' samples. The chain's CDR3 is CASSAAGGSGNTIYF. As DNA, the CDR3 is TGTGCCAGCTCAGCAGCAGGGGGCTCTGGAAACACCATATATTTT. Drawing the rest from reference TRBV18 and TRBJ1-3, the complete variable domain is NAGVMQNPRHLVRRRGQEARLRCSPMKGHSHVYWYRQLPEEGLKFMVYLQKENIIDESGMPKERFSAEFPKEGPSILRIQQVVRGDSAAYFCASSAAGGSGNTIYFGEGSWLTVV.